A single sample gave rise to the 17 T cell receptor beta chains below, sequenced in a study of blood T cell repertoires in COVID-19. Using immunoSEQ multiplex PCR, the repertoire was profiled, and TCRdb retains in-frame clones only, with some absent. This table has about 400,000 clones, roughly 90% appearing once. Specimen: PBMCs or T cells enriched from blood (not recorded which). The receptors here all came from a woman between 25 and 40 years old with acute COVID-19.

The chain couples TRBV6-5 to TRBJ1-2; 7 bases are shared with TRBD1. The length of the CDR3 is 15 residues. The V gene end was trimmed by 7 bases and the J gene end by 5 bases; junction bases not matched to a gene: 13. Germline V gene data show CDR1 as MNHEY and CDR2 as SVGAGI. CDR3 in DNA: TGTGCCAGCATCCGGTTGGTGGGACAGCTATATGGCTACACCTTC. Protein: CASIRLVGQLYGYTF.

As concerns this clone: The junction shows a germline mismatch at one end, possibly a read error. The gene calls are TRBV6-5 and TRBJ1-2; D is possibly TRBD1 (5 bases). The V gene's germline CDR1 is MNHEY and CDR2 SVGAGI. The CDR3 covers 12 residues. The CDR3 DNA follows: TGTGCCAGCAGTTATACAGGCATTGGCTACAACTTC. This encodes CASSYTGIGYNF.

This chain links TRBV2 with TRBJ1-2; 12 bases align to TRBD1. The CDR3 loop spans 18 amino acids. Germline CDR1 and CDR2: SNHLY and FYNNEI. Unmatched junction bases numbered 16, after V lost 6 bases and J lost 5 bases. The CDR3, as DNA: TGTGCCAGCAGCGGTCGGGACCTTTTGGGACAGGGGGCTTATGGCTACACCTTC. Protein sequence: CASSGRDLLGQGAYGYTF.

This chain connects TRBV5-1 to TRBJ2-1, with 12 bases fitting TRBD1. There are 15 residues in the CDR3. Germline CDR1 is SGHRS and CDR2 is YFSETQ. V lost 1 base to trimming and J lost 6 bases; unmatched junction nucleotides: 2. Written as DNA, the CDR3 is TGCGCCAGCAGCTTGCTGGGACAGGGGGCCAATGAGCAGTTCTTC. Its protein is CASSLLGQGANEQFF.

The DNA of the CDR3 is TGCGCCAGCAGCTTGGACGGACAGAGGAGGAGCTACGAGCAGTACTTC. Encoded protein: CASSLDGQRRSYEQYF. The chain recombines TRBV5-1 with TRBJ2-7, with a tentative D call TRBD1 (6 bases). With 0 bases removed from V and 3 bases from J, the gap between germline ends came to 16 bases. The germline CDR1 and CDR2 sequences are SGHRS and YFSETQ. CDR3 size: 16 residues.

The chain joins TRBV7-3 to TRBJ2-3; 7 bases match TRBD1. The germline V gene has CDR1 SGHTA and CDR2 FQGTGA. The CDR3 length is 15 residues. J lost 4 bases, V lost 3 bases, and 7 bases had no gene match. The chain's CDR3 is CASSFEGARADTQYF. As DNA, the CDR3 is TGTGCCAGCAGCTTTGAGGGGGCGCGGGCAGATACGCAGTATTTT.

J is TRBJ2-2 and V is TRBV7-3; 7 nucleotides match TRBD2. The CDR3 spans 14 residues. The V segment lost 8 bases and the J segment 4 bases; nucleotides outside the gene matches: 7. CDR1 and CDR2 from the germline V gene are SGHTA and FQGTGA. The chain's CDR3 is CASSRAGVTGELFF. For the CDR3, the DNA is TGTGCCAGCTCCAGGGCGGGGGTCACCGGGGAGCTGTTTTTT. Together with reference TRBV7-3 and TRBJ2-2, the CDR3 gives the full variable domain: GAGVSQTPSNKVTEKGKYVELRCDPISGHTALYWYRQSLGQGPEFLIYFQGTGAADDSGLPNDRFFAVRPEGSVSTLKIQRTERGDSAVYLCASSRAGVTGELFFGEGSRLTVL.

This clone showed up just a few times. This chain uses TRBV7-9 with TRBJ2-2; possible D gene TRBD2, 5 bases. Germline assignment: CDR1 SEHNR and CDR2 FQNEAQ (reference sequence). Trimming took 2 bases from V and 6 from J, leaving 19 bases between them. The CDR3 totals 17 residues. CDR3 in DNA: TGTGCCAGCAGCTTACTCCTTGAACGCGGGTTATCCGGGGAGCTGTTTTTT. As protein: CASSLLLERGLSGELFF.

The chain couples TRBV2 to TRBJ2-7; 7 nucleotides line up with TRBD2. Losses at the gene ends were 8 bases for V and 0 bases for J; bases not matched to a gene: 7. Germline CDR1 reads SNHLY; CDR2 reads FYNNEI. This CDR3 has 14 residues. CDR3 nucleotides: TGTGCCAGCCACCGGGGGGTCGGCTCCTACGAGCAGTACTTC. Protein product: CASHRGVGSYEQYF.

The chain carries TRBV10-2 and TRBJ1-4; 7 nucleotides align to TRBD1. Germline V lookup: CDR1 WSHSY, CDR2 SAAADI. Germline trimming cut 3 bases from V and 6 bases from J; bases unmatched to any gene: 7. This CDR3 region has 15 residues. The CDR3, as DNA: TGCGCCAGCAGTGAAAGAGGGGGCCTTGATGAAAAACTGTTTTTT. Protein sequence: CASSERGGLDEKLFF.

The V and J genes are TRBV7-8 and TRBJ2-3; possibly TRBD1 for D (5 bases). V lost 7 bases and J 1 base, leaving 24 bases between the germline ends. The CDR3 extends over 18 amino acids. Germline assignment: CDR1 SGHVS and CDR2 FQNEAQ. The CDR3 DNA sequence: TGTGCCAGCACCCCTAAGGCCCCAGGGCTCCAAGGCACAGATACGCAGTATTTT. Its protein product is CASTPKAPGLQGTDTQYF.

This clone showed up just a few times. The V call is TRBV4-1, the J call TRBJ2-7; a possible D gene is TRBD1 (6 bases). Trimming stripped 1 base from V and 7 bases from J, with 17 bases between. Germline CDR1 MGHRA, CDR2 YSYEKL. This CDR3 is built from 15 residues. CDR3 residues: CASSQVGGQPGEQYF. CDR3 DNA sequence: TGCGCCAGCAGCCAAGTGGGTGGACAGCCAGGGGAGCAGTACTTC.

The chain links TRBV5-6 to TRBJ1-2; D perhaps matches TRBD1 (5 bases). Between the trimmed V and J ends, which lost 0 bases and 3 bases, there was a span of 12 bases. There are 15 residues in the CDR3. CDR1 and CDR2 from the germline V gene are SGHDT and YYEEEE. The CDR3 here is CASSLDGGVDYGYTF. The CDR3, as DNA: TGTGCCAGCAGCTTGGACGGGGGAGTGGACTATGGCTACACCTTC.

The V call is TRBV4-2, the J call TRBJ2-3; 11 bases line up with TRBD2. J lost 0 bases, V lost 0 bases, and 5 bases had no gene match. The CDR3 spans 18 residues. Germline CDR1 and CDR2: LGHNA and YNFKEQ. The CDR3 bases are TGTGCCAGCAGCCAAGAAGGTCTAGCGGGGGGAAGCACAGATACGCAGTATTTT. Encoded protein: CASSQEGLAGGSTDTQYF.

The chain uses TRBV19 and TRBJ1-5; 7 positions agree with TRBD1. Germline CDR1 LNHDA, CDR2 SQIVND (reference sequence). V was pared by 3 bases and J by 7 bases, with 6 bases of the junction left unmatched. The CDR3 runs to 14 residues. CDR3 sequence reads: CASSMNRGDQPQHF. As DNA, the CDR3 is TGTGCCAGTAGTATGAACAGGGGAGACCAGCCCCAGCATTTT.

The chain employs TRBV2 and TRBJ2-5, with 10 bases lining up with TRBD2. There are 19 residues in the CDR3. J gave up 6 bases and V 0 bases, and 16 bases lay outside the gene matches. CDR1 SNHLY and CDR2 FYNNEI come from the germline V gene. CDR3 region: CASSEAQAGGSGPTKTQYF. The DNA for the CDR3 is TGTGCCAGCAGTGAAGCACAAGCGGGGGGGAGTGGTCCCACGAAGACCCAGTACTTC. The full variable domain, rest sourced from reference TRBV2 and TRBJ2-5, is EPEVTQTPSHQVTQMGQEVILRCVPISNHLYFYWYRQILGQKVEFLVSFYNNEISEKSEIFDDQFSVERPDGSNFTLKIRSTKLEDSAMYFCASSEAQAGGSGPTKTQYFGPGTRLLVL.

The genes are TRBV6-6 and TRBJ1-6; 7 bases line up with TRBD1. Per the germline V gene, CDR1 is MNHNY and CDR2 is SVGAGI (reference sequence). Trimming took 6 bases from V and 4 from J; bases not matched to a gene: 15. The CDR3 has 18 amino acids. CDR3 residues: CASSRVPPTGSYNSPLHF. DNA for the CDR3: TGTGCCAGCAGCCGAGTACCACCGACAGGGTCGTATAATTCACCCCTCCACTTT.